The next 2 T cell receptor beta chains were all read from a single sample in a study of T cells after yellow fever vaccination. TCRdb ran MiXCR on the 5' RACE reads and lists one entry per CDR3 protein. The table lists about 160,000 distinct CDR3 sequences, around 7.2% of them singletons. Sequencing used CD4+ T cells sorted from PBMCs, obtained less than 6 days after the first yellow fever vaccination. The origin of the receptors is a young man who received the YFV17D yellow fever vaccine.

This chain links TRBV7-2 with TRBJ2-5; no clear D. V lost 5 bases to trimming and J lost 5 bases, with 9 bases between them. CDR3 length: 12 amino acids. The germline CDR1 and CDR2 sequences are SGHTA and FQGNSA. The CDR3 loop is CASSGVGETQYF. The CDR3 coding sequence is TGTGCCAGCAGCGGGGTTGGGGAGACCCAGTACTTC.

The CDR3 region is CASRTGEMGELFF. CDR3 DNA sequence: TGCGCCAGCAGGACCGGGGAGATGGGGGAGCTGTTTTTT. The chain couples TRBV5-1 to TRBJ2-2, with a tentative D call TRBD2 (5 bases). The V gene lost 5 bases and the J gene lost 8 bases, with 13 bases spanning the gap. Germline values: CDR1 SGHRS, CDR2 YFSETQ. The CDR3 loop spans 13 amino acids.